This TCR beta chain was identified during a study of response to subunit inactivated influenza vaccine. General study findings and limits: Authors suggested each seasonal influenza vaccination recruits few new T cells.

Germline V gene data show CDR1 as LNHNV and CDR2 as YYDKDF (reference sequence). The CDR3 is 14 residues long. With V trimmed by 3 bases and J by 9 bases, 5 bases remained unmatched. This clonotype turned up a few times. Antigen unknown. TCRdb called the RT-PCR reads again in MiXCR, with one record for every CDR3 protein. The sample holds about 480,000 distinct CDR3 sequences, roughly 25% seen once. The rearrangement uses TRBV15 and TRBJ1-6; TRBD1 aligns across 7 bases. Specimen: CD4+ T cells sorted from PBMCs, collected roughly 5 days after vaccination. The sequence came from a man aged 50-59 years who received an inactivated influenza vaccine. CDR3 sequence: CATSRTGFRSPLHF. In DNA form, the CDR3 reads TGTGCCACCAGCAGGACAGGGTTTCGTTCACCCCTCCACTTT.